The sequence of this T cell receptor (beta chain) was determined in a study of T cell clonotyping in hematopoietic cell transplantation (dated by TCRdb to about 2021). Context from the whole study: Pretransplant samples from recipients were collected after cytoreduction. The study collected roughly 150 blood samples from 35 consecutive transplant recipients and their related donors. Patient recruitment ran from late 2015 to early 2017, and follow-up continued until September 2020 or death. Beyond this particular receptor, the publication reports: Broader TCR repertoire diversity after transplant was predicted by Inverse Simpson Index values from donors and from recipients before transplant. Sample size was limited, and cells were not sorted, so CD4 and CD8 repertoire contributions could not be separated. Only a small fraction of recipient repertoires overlapped donor repertoires, with over 95% appearing de novo at the given depth. Recipient TCR diversity fell after transplant, with pathologically expanded clonotypes rising progressively from day 30 to day 180.

With respect to this clone: This receptor's antigen is unknown. There are no base qualities to consult, and no much larger clone falls within one base.

Measured from the cysteine to the phenylalanine, the CDR3 is 14 residues long. This entry keeps only the CDR3 DNA: 42 bases, framed from base 1. V trim: 3 bases; J trim: 4 bases; unmatched bases: 0. The germline V gene specifies MRHNA as CDR1 and SNTAGT as CDR2. The immunoSEQ assay, a bias-controlled multiplex PCR with V- and J-specific primers, was used to amplify TCR beta CDR3 regions from genomic DNA. A proprietary barcode and Illumina adapter sequences were added to the CDR3 amplicons in a second PCR step. CDR3 libraries were sequenced on an Illumina MiSeq instrument. On the authors' methods: Export and quality control were performed with immunoSEQ Analyzer 3.0, and downstream analyses were performed with R Bioconductor and Immunarch. Repertoire metrics were calculated using only productive rearrangements within the normalized downsampled data set. In the normalized cohort, a clonotype counted as pathologically expanded if the clonotype was larger than 5 templates. Repertoire diversity was measured with the Inverse Simpson Index. To capture all clonotypes, CMV-specificity analyses were performed on the non-normalized data set. In TCRdb, the immuneACCESS table is reduced to in-frame sequences with V and J assigned. These tables do not hold every clone; where another copy was compared, an unresolved V gene accounts for under half, and the others remain unexplained. The V and J calls and clone size were taken over from that table, and D and trimming were inferred from the DNA. For this sample the table gives 20,000 to 25,000 clones, of which approximately 87% were detected only once. 3.7% of the sample comes from the top ten.

The label giving this sample's time point can be read as: recipient sample about 28 days before transplant, after cytoreduction. Blood samples were obtained from recipients approximately 28 days before transplant and at days 30, 100 and 180 after transplant. Using Nuclei Lysis Solution, genomic DNA was extracted from unfractionated peripheral blood mononuclear cells that were either fresh or cryopreserved. The chain is made from TRBV6-4 and TRBJ2-3; 11 bases in the middle match TRBD1. The TCR was taken from a man between 18 and 35 years old with biphenotypic leukemia. Some clones in this sample may be carry-over from other donors' samples. The material sequenced was peripheral blood mononuclear cells, taken before stem cell transplant. The CDR3 in this case is CASSEGQGADTQYF. The sequenced DNA: TGTGCCAGCAGTGAGGGACAGGGGGCAGATACGCAGTATTTT.